The present entry profiles one TCR beta chain with its context. This record comes from a study of shared clonotypes between healthy human individuals. There are 15 residues in the CDR3. V was cut by 6 bases and J by 2 bases, with 15 bases left in between. Germline V CDR1 and CDR2: LNHNV, YYDKDF (reference sequence). On sorted subsets, replicate PCRs used 200 ng DNA, or tens of thousands of T cell genomes. Some clones are missing from TCRdb's copy, which holds only in-frame ones; the method was immunoSEQ multiplex PCR. The repertoire has about 1 million clones, roughly 80% of them found once; the top ten carry about 1.5%.

What was sequenced was memory CD4+ T cells sorted from blood. Regarding subset: CD45RA-negative fraction. The sequence derives from a man between 18 and 35 years old in good health. This rearrangement joins TRBV15 to TRBJ2-3; D might be TRBD2 (6 bases). CDR3 nucleotide sequence: TGTGCCACCAGGGGGCTTGGGGGGAACACAGATACGCAGTATTTT. It codes for CATRGLGGNTDTQYF.